This T cell receptor (beta chain) was observed in a study of T cell responses to AZD1222 COVID-19 vaccine. Broader study findings: Only a handful of individuals given AZD1222 were seropositive at baseline. All repertoire sampling was performed exclusively after the peak T cell response. The donor group comprised mostly white British people and more females; the analysis possibly underestimated clonal diversity.

Looked up from germline, CDR1 is MDHEN and CDR2 is SYDVKM. Losses at the gene ends were 6 bases for V and 2 bases for J; bases not matched to a gene: 12. The CDR3 extends over 16 amino acids. Produced via immunoSEQ multiplex PCR; TCRdb's table is partial and in-frame only. The repertoire has around 110,000 clones, just over 85% of them found once; the top ten carry approximately 9.6%. This clone was observed once. Its antigen is not identified. Here the sequenced sample was peripheral blood, taken on day 0 of AZD1222 vaccination. This chain links TRBV28 with TRBJ2-5; the match to TRBD1 covers 7 bases. This receptor was obtained from an adult in good health. CDR3 sequence (DNA): TGTGCCAGCAGGAATAGGGGCCGACAGGGACAAGAGACCCAGTACTTC. It yields the protein CASRNRGRQGQETQYF. Supplemented by reference TRBV28 and TRBJ2-5, the full variable domain reads DVKVTQSSRYLVKRTGEKVFLECVQDMDHENMFWYRQDPGLGLRLIYFSYDVKMKEKGDIPEGYSVSREKKERFSLILESASTNQTSMYLCASRNRGRQGQETQYFGPGTRLLVL.